A single sample is the source of the 21 T cell receptor beta chains below, sequenced in a study of blood T cell repertoires in COVID-19. TCRdb's table, derived via immunoSEQ multiplex PCR, lists solely in-frame clones and lacks some. Of 210,000 or so clones in the sample, 90% were seen once. The specimen was peripheral blood. These receptors originate from a man between 50 and 59 years old with acute or convalescent COVID-19.

V and J are TRBV2 and TRBJ2-7; 9 positions agree with TRBD1. Germline lookup yields CDR1 SNHLY and CDR2 FYNNEI. Unmatched junction bases numbered 10, after V lost 6 bases and J lost 4 bases. CDR3 length equals 15 residues. As DNA, the CDR3 is TGTGCCAGCAGAGGGGACAGGGCTTGGAGATACGAGCAGTACTTC. Protein: CASRGDRAWRYEQYF.

This clone showed up just once. CDR3 sequence reads: CASSLPLRAAVSYEQYF. The CDR3 DNA follows: TGTGCCAGCAGCTTACCCCTCAGGGCGGCCGTTTCCTACGAGCAGTACTTC. The chain joins TRBV11-2 to TRBJ2-7; D is possibly TRBD1 (5 bases). Germline loops: CDR1 SGHAT, CDR2 FQNNGV. Trimming cost V 2 bases and J 1 base, with 18 bases left between them. The CDR3 sequence is 17 residues long.

The CDR3 coding sequence is TGTGCCAGCAGCTTAACGGGCCTAGGACTAGCGGGGGGCACAGATACGCAGTATTTT. It codes for CASSLTGLGLAGGTDTQYF. The chain has TRBV7-3 and TRBJ2-3; 13 positions agree with TRBD2. The CDR3 contains 19 residues. The germline CDR1 and CDR2 sequences are SGHTA and FQGTGA. The V and J ends lost 0 bases and 1 base, in that order; junction bases with no gene match: 7.

The table lists this clone with many counts. The chain combines TRBV5-8 with TRBJ1-1, with unresolved D. Trimming pared 0 bases from V and 6 bases from J, leaving 24 bases between. The CDR3 covers 18 residues. From germline, CDR1 is SGHTS and CDR2 YDEGEE. The CDR3 reads CASSLAPERRKWSSEAFF. CDR3 in DNA: TGTGCCAGCAGCTTGGCCCCCGAACGACGGAAGTGGAGCTCTGAAGCTTTCTTT.

J is TRBJ2-2 and V is TRBV3-1 (or the pseudogene TRBV3-2); perhaps TRBD1 as D (6 bases). The CDR3 is 16 residues long. Germline-derived CDR1 and CDR2 are LGHDT and YNNKEL (reference sequence). V gave up 2 bases and J gave up 4 bases, with 14 bases separating them. CDR3 sequence reads: CASSQRGGTSTGELFF. In DNA form, the CDR3 reads TGTGCCAGCAGCCAAAGAGGGGGTACGAGCACCGGGGAGCTGTTTTTT.

V usage is TRBV28 and J usage is TRBJ1-5, with 9 bases identical to TRBD1. Germline assignment: CDR1 MDHEN and CDR2 SYDVKM. This CDR3 is built from 19 residues. V lost 5 bases, J lost 0 bases, and 14 bases stayed unmatched. CDR3 sequence: CASSHGSDRGYYSNQPQHF. CDR3 nucleotides: TGTGCCAGCAGTCACGGGTCTGACAGGGGGTACTATAGCAATCAGCCCCAGCATTTT.

This sequence joins TRBV6-5 and TRBJ2-5; weak D call: TRBD2 (7 bases). CDR3 length: 13 amino acids. V lost 6 bases, J lost 5 bases, and 13 bases lay in between. Per the germline V gene, CDR1 is MNHEY and CDR2 is SVGAGI. CDR3 residues: CASRLGGRETQYF. The CDR3 region has the DNA TGTGCCAGCAGACTGGGGGGGCGGGAGACCCAGTACTTC.

This chain joins TRBV28 and TRBJ1-3; D not certain. V was clipped by 6 bases and J by 1 base, with 7 bases between them. This CDR3 is built from 13 residues. CDR1 MDHEN and CDR2 SYDVKM come from the germline V gene. This CDR3 reads CASRGSSGNTIYF. As DNA, the CDR3 is TGTGCCAGCAGAGGGAGTTCTGGAAACACCATATATTTT.

The CDR3 sequence: CASSSTGGSTEAFF. CDR3 coding DNA: TGTGCCAGCAGCTCAACAGGGGGGAGCACTGAAGCTTTCTTT. The chain combines TRBV5-6 with TRBJ1-1; 8 bases are shared with TRBD1. There are 14 residues in the CDR3. Germline trimming cut 3 bases from V and 4 bases from J; bases unmatched to any gene: 5. Per the germline V gene, CDR1 is SGHDT and CDR2 is YYEEEE.

J is TRBJ1-4 and V is TRBV28; 8 nucleotides align to TRBD1. The germline gives CDR1 MDHEN, CDR2 SYDVKM. V dropped 6 bases and J dropped 8; count of bases not matched to a gene: 8. The CDR3 spans 14 residues. This CDR3 is CASSVGQGWEKLFF. Here the CDR3 DNA reads TGTGCCAGCAGCGTAGGACAGGGTTGGGAAAAACTGTTTTTT.

The V and J genes are TRBV5-5 and TRBJ1-2; 8 bases align to TRBD1. This CDR3 has 14 residues. CDR1 SGHKS and CDR2 YYEKEE come from the germline V gene (reference sequence). V lost 2 bases and J lost 3; bases outside the gene matches: 3. The CDR3 nucleotides are TGTGCCAGCAGCTTAGCACAGGGGGACTATGGCTACACCTTC. It encodes CASSLAQGDYGYTF.

The rearrangement uses TRBV6-2 or TRBV6-3 and TRBJ2-1; TRBD2 agrees at 7 bases. The J segment lost 2 bases and the V segment lost 6 bases, leaving 7 bases of the junction unmatched. CDR1 and CDR2 (germline): MNHEY, SVGEGT. There are 15 residues in the CDR3. The CDR3 DNA is TGTGCCAGCAGCTTGAGCGGGGTGACCTACAATGAGCAGTTCTTC. This sequence encodes CASSLSGVTYNEQFF.

The rearrangement uses TRBV7-2 and TRBJ1-4; maybe TRBD1 (5 bases). This CDR3 spans 15 amino acids. Deletions cut 1 base from V and 8 bases from J, with 14 bases between. Germline-derived CDR1 and CDR2 are SGHTA and FQGNSA. The CDR3: CASSLVAGVGEKLFF. The CDR3 DNA reads TGTGCCAGCAGCTTAGTCGCGGGGGTCGGCGAAAAACTGTTTTTT.

The rearrangement joins TRBV15 to TRBJ2-7; D is possibly TRBD1 (5 bases). Germline values: CDR1 LNHNV, CDR2 YYDKDF (reference sequence). The CDR3 consists of 15 residues. V shed 4 bases and J shed 6 bases, with 19 bases lying between them. The CDR3 nucleotides read TGTGCCACCAGCAACGACTTCAGGGTGTCCGGCGAGCAGTACGTC. Amino acids: CATSNDFRVSGEQYV.

The rearrangement joins TRBV30 to TRBJ1-2, with TRBD1 identical over 8 bases. Losses at the gene ends were 7 bases for V and 4 bases for J; bases not matched to a gene: 5. Germline CDR1 GTSNPN, CDR2 SVGIG (reference sequence). CDR3 length equals 12 residues. The CDR3 region has the DNA TGTGCCTATACAGGGGGGGGCTATGGCTACACCTTC. Amino acid sequence: CAYTGGGYGYTF.

The chain employs TRBV24-1 and TRBJ2-1; 8 bases agree with TRBD2. CDR1 and CDR2 (germline): KGHDR, SFDVKD. The CDR3 is 16 amino acids. The J segment lost 3 bases and the V segment lost 6 bases, leaving 9 bases of the junction unmatched. The CDR3 DNA sequence: TGTGCCACCAGTCCTGCCCGGGGGGGCAACTACAATGAGCAGTTCTTC. It encodes CATSPARGGNYNEQFF.

The chain has TRBV5-4 and TRBJ2-3; 11 nucleotides align to TRBD2. Germline V gene data show CDR1 as SGHNT and CDR2 as YYREEE (reference sequence). V dropped 3 bases and J dropped 0; count of bases not matched to a gene: 3. The CDR3 extends over 16 amino acids. In DNA form, the CDR3 reads TGTGCCAGCAGCTCGGGACTAGCGGAGAGCACAGATACGCAGTATTTT. Residues: CASSSGLAESTDTQYF.

This chain uses TRBV6-5 with TRBJ1-1; D is perhaps TRBD1 (5 bases). Germline V gene data show CDR1 as MNHEY and CDR2 as SVGAGI. CDR3 size: 12 residues. V lost 5 bases and J 7 bases, leaving 11 bases between the germline ends. This CDR3 is CASSNPQGEAFF. For the CDR3, the DNA is TGTGCCAGCAGTAACCCCCAGGGTGAAGCTTTCTTT.

The chain carries TRBV6-1 and TRBJ2-3; D perhaps matches TRBD1 (5 bases). The V end was cut by 2 bases, the J end by 1 base, with 7 bases between. Germline loops: CDR1 MNHNS, CDR2 SASEGT. The length of the CDR3 is 14 residues. The DNA of the CDR3 is TGTGCCAGCAGTGAACTAGGGGGCACAGATACGCAGTATTTT. Encoded protein: CASSELGGTDTQYF.

The gene calls are TRBV10-1 and TRBJ2-3, with D maybe TRBD1 (5 bases). Looked up from germline, CDR1 is WNHNN and CDR2 is SYGVQD (reference sequence). The ends were cut back, 3 bases at V and 4 bases at J, with 11 bases in the middle. The CDR3 is 14 amino acids. The CDR3 spells CASSDVRVADTQYF. The CDR3 DNA reads TGCGCCAGCAGTGATGTCAGGGTTGCAGATACGCAGTATTTT.

The J gene is TRBJ2-1, the V gene TRBV10-3; the match to TRBD2 covers 7 bases. From germline, CDR1 is ENHRY and CDR2 SYGVKD. The CDR3 is 14 residues long. The J segment lost 5 bases and the V segment lost 7 bases, leaving 8 bases of the junction unmatched. Here the CDR3 DNA reads TGTGCCATCACCCGGCGGGAGTTGGACAATGAGCAGTTCTTC. Its protein product is CAITRRELDNEQFF.